This is a list of T cell receptor beta chains from one sample in a study of blood T cell repertoires in COVID-19. Method: immunoSEQ multiplex PCR; TCRdb's copy keeps in-frame clones and lacks some. Altogether approximately 100,000 clones are present, roughly 80% being singletons, with the ten largest covering around 15%. Sequencing was carried out using peripheral blood. The receptors shown here come from an older woman with acute or convalescent COVID-19. The CDR3 runs from the conserved cysteine through the conserved F or W. The order of the fields is D gene, V gene, clone size, J gene, CDR3 DNA, CDR3 protein. The D gene is left open where the match is weak. Clone size is shown for a subset of rows, as once, few, many or a class of expanded clone.

TRBD1,TRBV12-3/TRBV12-4,.,TRBJ1-6,TGTGCCAGCAGAGGACAGGATAATTCACCCCTCCACTTT,CASRGQDNSPLHF
.,TRBV5-4,.,TRBJ2-1,TGTGCCAGCAGCTGGGGCCGTGAGCAGTTCTTC,CASSWGREQFF
TRBD1,TRBV18,.,TRBJ2-6,TGTGCCAGCTCTGAGGGGACAGGGCCCGAATCCCTGACTTTC,CASSEGTGPESLTF
.,TRBV20-1,once,TRBJ1-2,TGCAGTGCTCACAGAAACTATGGCTACACCTTC,CSAHRNYGYTF
.,TRBV2,.,TRBJ2-7,TGTGCCAGCACTACCCCCCGCGGTATCCGCCTTTCCGAGCAGTACTTC,CASTTPRGIRLSEQYF
.,TRBV7-8,.,TRBJ2-7,TGTGCCAGCAGCTCCAGAAAAACCTACGAGCAGTACTTC,CASSSRKTYEQYF
TRBD1,TRBV5-1,few,TRBJ1-4,TGCGCCAGCAGCTATCGACAGGGAGGTGAAAAACTGTTTTTT,CASSYRQGGEKLFF
TRBD1,TRBV2,.,TRBJ1-5,TGTGCCAGCAGTGACGTGGGACAGGGGACCGTCGGCAATCAGCCCCAGCATTTT,CASSDVGQGTVGNQPQHF
.,TRBV5-5,.,TRBJ2-7,TGTGCCAGCAACATTGTGGGGGGTATCTCCTACGAGCAGTACTTC,CASNIVGGISYEQYF
TRBD1,TRBV5-6,.,TRBJ1-6,TGTGCCAGCAGCTGGGGACAGGGCCATTCACCCCTCCACTTT,CASSWGQGHSPLHF
TRBD2,TRBV27,.,TRBJ2-2,TGTGCCAGCAGTTTATGGGTAGCGGGAGAGGGGGGCGACACCGGGGAGCTGTTTTTT,CASSLWVAGEGGDTGELFF
.,TRBV7-9,.,TRBJ1-2,TGTGCCAGCAGCTTATTCGGCTATGGCTACACCTTC,CASSLFGYGYTF
.,TRBV15,.,TRBJ1-5,TGTGCCACCAGCAGAGATCTACAGCCCCAGCATTTT,CATSRDLQPQHF